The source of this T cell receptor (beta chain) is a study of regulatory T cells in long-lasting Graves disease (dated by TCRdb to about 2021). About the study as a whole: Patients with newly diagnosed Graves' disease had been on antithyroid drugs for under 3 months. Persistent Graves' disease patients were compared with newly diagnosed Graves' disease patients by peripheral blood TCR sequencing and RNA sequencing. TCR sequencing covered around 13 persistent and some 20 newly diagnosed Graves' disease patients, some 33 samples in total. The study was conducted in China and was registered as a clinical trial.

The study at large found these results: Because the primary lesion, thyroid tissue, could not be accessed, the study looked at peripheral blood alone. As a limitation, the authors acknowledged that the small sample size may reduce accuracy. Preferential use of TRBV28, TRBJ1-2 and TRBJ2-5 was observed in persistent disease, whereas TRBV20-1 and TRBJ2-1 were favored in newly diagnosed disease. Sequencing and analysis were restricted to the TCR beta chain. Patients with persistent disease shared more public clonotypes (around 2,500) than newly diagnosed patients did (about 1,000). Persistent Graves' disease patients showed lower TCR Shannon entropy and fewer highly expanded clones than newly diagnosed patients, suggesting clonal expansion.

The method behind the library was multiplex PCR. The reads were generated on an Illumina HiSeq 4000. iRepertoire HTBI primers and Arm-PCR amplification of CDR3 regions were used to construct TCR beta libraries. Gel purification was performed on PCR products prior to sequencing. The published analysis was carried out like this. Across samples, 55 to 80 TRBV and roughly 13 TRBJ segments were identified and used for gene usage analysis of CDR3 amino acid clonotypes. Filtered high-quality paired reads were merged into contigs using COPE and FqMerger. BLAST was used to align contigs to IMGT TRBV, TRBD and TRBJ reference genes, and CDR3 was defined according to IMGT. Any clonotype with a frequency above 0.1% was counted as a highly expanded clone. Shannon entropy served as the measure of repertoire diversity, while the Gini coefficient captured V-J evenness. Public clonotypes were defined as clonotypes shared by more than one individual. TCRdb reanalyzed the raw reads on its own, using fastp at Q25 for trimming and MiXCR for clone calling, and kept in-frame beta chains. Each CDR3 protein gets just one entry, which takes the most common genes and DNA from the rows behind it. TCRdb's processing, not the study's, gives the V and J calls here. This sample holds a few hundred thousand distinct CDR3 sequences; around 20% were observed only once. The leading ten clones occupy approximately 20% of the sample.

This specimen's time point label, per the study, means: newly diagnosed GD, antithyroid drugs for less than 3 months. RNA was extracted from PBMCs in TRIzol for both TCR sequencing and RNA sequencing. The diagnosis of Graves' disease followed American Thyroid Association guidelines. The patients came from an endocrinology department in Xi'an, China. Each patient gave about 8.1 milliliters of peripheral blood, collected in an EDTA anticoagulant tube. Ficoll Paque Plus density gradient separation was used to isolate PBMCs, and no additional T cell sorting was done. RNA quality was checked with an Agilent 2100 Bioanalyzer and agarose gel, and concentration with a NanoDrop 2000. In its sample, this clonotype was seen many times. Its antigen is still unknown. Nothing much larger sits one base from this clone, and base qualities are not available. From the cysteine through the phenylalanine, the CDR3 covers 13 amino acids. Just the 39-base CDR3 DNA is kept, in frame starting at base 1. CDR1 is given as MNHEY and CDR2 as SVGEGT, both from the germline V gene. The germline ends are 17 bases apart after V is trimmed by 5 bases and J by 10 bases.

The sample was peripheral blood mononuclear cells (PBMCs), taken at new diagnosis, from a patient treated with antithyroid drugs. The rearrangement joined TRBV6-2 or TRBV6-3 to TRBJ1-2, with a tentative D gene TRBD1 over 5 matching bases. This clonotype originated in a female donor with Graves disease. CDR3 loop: CASSTRTNLDYTF. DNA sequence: TGTGCCAGCAGTACCAGGACAAACTTGGACTACACCTTC.